Listed below are T cell receptor beta chains from one sample, sequenced in a study of Graves' ophthalmopathy and Graves' hyperthyroidism. MiXCR, run by TCRdb on the multiplex PCR reads, gives a single entry per CDR3 protein. Among almost 750,000 distinct CDR3 sequences listed, approximately 40% were seen once. Material for sequencing was peripheral blood. These receptors originate from an adult man with Graves' ophthalmopathy. CDR3s include the opening cysteine and the closing phenylalanine or tryptophan. The order of the fields is CDR3 protein, CDR3 DNA, J gene, clone size, V gene, D gene. D genes are given only for firm matches. For some rows the clone size is stated as once, few or many, or as a class when expanded; others skip it.

CASRADGSNRRETQYF | TGTGCCAGCAGGGCTGACGGATCCAATAGGAGAGAGACCCAGTACTTC | TRBJ2-5 | NA | TRBV2 | NA
CASSLTSGTDTQYF | TGTGCCAGCAGCTTAACTAGCGGCACAGATACGCAGTATTTT | TRBJ2-3 | NA | TRBV9 | TRBD2
CASVEGQGARGGYTF | TGTGCCAGCGTTGAGGGACAGGGGGCGCGCGGTGGCTACACCTTC | TRBJ1-2 | NA | TRBV25-1 | TRBD1
CATSRDRARKPNEKLFF | TGTGCCACCAGCAGAGATAGGGCCAGGAAGCCTAATGAAAAACTGTTTTTT | TRBJ1-4 | NA | TRBV15 | NA
CSAGGVGDWSYEQYF | TGCAGTGCTGGGGGTGTCGGGGATTGGTCCTACGAGCAGTACTTC | TRBJ2-7 | NA | TRBV20-1 | NA
CASSPTGTGYTF | TGTGCCAGCAGCCCGACCGGGACAGGCTACACCTTC | TRBJ1-2 | medium-sized | TRBV16 | NA
CASSYSLTGGNSGANVLTF | TGTGCCAGCAGTTACTCGCTAACAGGGGGAAACTCTGGGGCCAACGTCCTGACTTTC | TRBJ2-6 | NA | TRBV10-3 | TRBD1
CASSQGEHTGELFF | TGCGCCAGCAGCCAAGGGGAGCACACCGGGGAGCTGTTTTTT | TRBJ2-2 | NA | TRBV7-9 | NA
CATSDPGQGNGYTF | TGTGCCACCAGTGATCCTGGACAGGGTAATGGCTACACCTTC | TRBJ1-2 | many | TRBV24-1 | TRBD1
CASSESVVNTGELFF | TGTGCCAGCAGTGAATCCGTGGTGAACACCGGGGAGCTGTTTTTT | TRBJ2-2 | NA | TRBV2 | NA
CAGGTLAGGPTYEQYF | TGTGCCGGAGGGACCCTAGCGGGGGGTCCAACCTACGAGCAGTACTTC | TRBJ2-7 | few | TRBV2 | TRBD2
CSALLTGQETQYF | TGCAGTGCTCTCCTGACAGGTCAAGAGACCCAGTACTTC | TRBJ2-5 | few | TRBV20-1 | NA
CASSSPTVLQETQYF | TGTGCCAGCAGTTCACCGACGGTCTTGCAAGAGACCCAGTACTTC | TRBJ2-5 | NA | TRBV6-6 | NA
CASSSGQGAGELFF | TGTGCCAGCAGCTCGGGACAGGGGGCCGGGGAGCTGTTTTTT | TRBJ2-2 | many | TRBV7-9 | TRBD1
CASSLAWTGYSNQPQHF | TGTGCCAGCAGCTTAGCATGGACAGGGTATAGCAATCAGCCCCAGCATTTT | TRBJ1-5 | few | TRBV7-8 | TRBD1
CASSFWSGTGDYEQYF | TGTGCCAGCAGCTTTTGGTCCGGGACAGGGGATTACGAGCAGTACTTC | TRBJ2-7 | NA | TRBV5-6 | TRBD1
CASSYGTGGPNTEAFF | TGTGCCAGCAGTTACGGGACAGGGGGCCCTAACACTGAAGCTTTCTTT | TRBJ1-1 | NA | TRBV25-1 | TRBD1
CATIGPWQETQYF | TGTGCCACAATTGGTCCGTGGCAAGAGACCCAGTACTTC | TRBJ2-5 | NA | TRBV2 | NA
CASSVEVGINYGYTF | TGTGCCAGCAGCGTAGAGGTGGGGATCAACTATGGCTACACCTTC | TRBJ1-2 | few | TRBV9 | NA
CASSSQNRNTEAFF | TGTGCCAGCAGTTCTCAGAATAGGAACACTGAAGCTTTCTTT | TRBJ1-1 | few | TRBV12-3/TRBV12-4 | NA
CASSSGRELNQPQHF | TGTGCCAGTAGTTCGGGTCGGGAACTCAATCAGCCCCAGCATTTT | TRBJ1-5 | many | TRBV19 | NA
CASSTEQLNEKLFF | TGTGCCAGCAGCACCGAACAGCTTAATGAAAAACTGTTTTTT | TRBJ1-4 | NA | TRBV2 | NA
CASSGSQGYGYTF | TGTGCCAGCAGTGGGTCGCAGGGCTATGGCTACACCTTC | TRBJ1-2 | NA | TRBV2 | NA
CASSDSREPPGQGESPLHF | TGTGCCAGCAGTGACAGCAGGGAGCCCCCGGGACAGGGAGAGTCACCCCTCCACTTT | TRBJ1-6 | once | TRBV25-1 | TRBD1
CASSLVGEDINTEAFF | TGTGCCAGCAGCTTAGTGGGAGAAGATATAAACACTGAAGCTTTCTTT | TRBJ1-1 | NA | TRBV7-9 | NA
CASSPWGSSGLNTGELFF | TGTGCCAGCAGCCCTTGGGGATCTAGCGGGCTTAACACCGGGGAGCTGTTTTTT | TRBJ2-2 | few | TRBV11-2 | TRBD2
CASSQDQTGFEKLFF | TGTGCCAGCAGCCAAGATCAAACAGGGTTCGAAAAACTGTTTTTT | TRBJ1-4 | NA | TRBV7-9 | NA
CASSHIGTGGFSGANVLTF | TGCGCCAGCAGCCACATCGGGACAGGGGGTTTCTCTGGGGCCAACGTCCTGACTTTC | TRBJ2-6 | NA | TRBV14 | TRBD1
CCVTAGSQETQYF | TGCTGCGTGACAGCGGGCAGTCAAGAGACCCAGTACTTC | TRBJ2-5 | NA | TRBV29-1 | NA
CASSPNTEAFF | TGTGCCAGCAGTCCTAACACTGAAGCTTTCTTT | TRBJ1-1 | many | TRBV12-3/TRBV12-4 | NA
CAISEPQGAGANVLTF | TGTGCCATCAGTGAGCCACAGGGCGCAGGGGCCAACGTCCTGACTTTC | TRBJ2-6 | many | TRBV10-3 | NA
CASSISVSSGNTIYF | TGTGCCAGTAGTATCTCGGTGAGCTCTGGAAACACCATATATTTT | TRBJ1-3 | NA | TRBV19 | NA
CASSASKADTQYF | TGTGCCAGCAGCGCATCAAAAGCAGATACGCAGTATTTT | TRBJ2-3 | NA | TRBV9 | NA
CASSYSARGEKLFF | TGTGCCAGCAGTTACTCGGCACGAGGGGAAAAACTGTTTTTT | TRBJ1-4 | NA | TRBV6-6 | NA
CASSPEAGADYEQYF | TGTGCCAGCTCACCCGAGGCGGGAGCGGACTACGAGCAGTACTTC | TRBJ2-7 | NA | TRBV7-9 | TRBD2
CASGARGEYGYTF | TGTGCCAGTGGCGCCAGGGGCGAGTATGGCTACACCTTC | TRBJ1-2 | NA | TRBV2 | NA
CASSGIGQGDTGELFF | TGTGCCAGCAGTGGAATTGGACAGGGGGACACCGGGGAGCTGTTTTTT | TRBJ2-2 | NA | TRBV25-1 | TRBD1
CATRAPGRLSGNTIYF | TGTGCCACCAGGGCGCCGGGACGGCTCTCTGGAAACACCATATATTTT | TRBJ1-3 | many | TRBV15 | NA
CASRGLAGRRYEQYF | TGTGCCAGCAGGGGCCTAGCGGGACGTCGGTACGAGCAGTACTTC | TRBJ2-7 | NA | TRBV10-3 | TRBD2
CASSPGTSGGSEETQYF | TGTGCCAGCAGTCCCGGGACTAGCGGGGGCAGTGAAGAGACCCAGTACTTC | TRBJ2-5 | NA | TRBV2 | TRBD2
CASSQQIGSPLHF | TGTGCCAGCAGCCAACAGATCGGTTCACCCCTCCACTTT | TRBJ1-6 | NA | TRBV3-1 | NA
CSAGTGGARFSHEQYF | TGCAGCGCCGGGACAGGGGGCGCGAGGTTTAGCCACGAGCAGTACTTC | TRBJ2-7 | NA | TRBV29-1 | TRBD1
CSVAPSPGDGEAFF | TGCAGCGTTGCACCTTCCCCAGGGGACGGTGAAGCTTTCTTT | TRBJ1-1 | many | TRBV29-1 | NA
CSVEDLTEGYEQYF | TGCAGCGTTGAAGACCTGACCGAGGGCTACGAGCAGTACTTC | TRBJ2-7 | NA | TRBV29-1 | NA
CASSPLLNYGYTF | TGCGCCAGCAGCCCGCTGCTTAACTATGGCTACACCTTC | TRBJ1-2 | NA | TRBV7-9 | NA
CASSLIWGGGTEAFF | TGTGCCAGCAGTTTAATCTGGGGGGGGGGCACTGAAGCTTTCTTT | TRBJ1-1 | NA | TRBV6-5 | NA
CASSPLSGRDYEQYF | TGTGCCAGCAGCCCCTTATCCGGACGGGACTACGAGCAGTACTTC | TRBJ2-7 | once | TRBV6-5 | NA
CASSESGPQHF | TGTGCCAGCAGTGAATCCGGGCCCCAGCATTTT | TRBJ1-5 | many | TRBV2 | NA
CASSLVLGGAYEQYF | TGTGCCAGCAGCTTAGTGCTTGGCGGAGCCTACGAGCAGTACTTC | TRBJ2-7 | NA | TRBV7-2 | NA
CATSRDVGEAFF | TGTGCCACCAGCAGAGATGTCGGGGAAGCTTTCTTT | TRBJ1-1 | many | TRBV15 | NA
CASSLSPGQPQHF | TGTGCCAGCAGCTTGTCCCCTGGACAGCCCCAGCATTTT | TRBJ1-5 | many | TRBV7-3 | NA
CASSSDTF | TGTGCCAGCAGCTCGGACACCTTC | TRBJ1-2 | few | TRBV2 | NA
CASMVREASPLHF | TGTGCCAGCATGGTGAGGGAGGCTTCACCCCTCCACTTT | TRBJ1-6 | many | TRBV6-5 | NA
CSAAGTGGREQYF | TGCAGTGCAGCCGGGACAGGGGGGAGGGAGCAGTACTTC | TRBJ2-7 | once | TRBV20-1 | TRBD1